The sample holds one count of the clone carrying this T cell receptor beta chain. V lost 11 bases and J lost 1, with 13 bases in between. This CDR3 is built from 13 residues. The V gene's germline CDR1 is MNHNY and CDR2 SVGAGI (reference sequence). These data belong to a study of CD8 T cells in Susac syndrome. cDNA came from around 0.5 to 1 ug RNA primed by random hexamers. Amplification of TCR beta CDR3 across 54 Vbeta and 13 Jbeta was performed with immunoSEQ multiplex PCR. Each CDR3 protein gets one entry after TCRdb re-called the immunoSEQ multiplex PCR reads with MiXCR. Among 180,000 or so distinct CDR3 sequences, 95% were seen once, and the ten largest hold around 0.09%.

The chain employs TRBV6-6 and TRBJ2-3; no reliable D call. This TCR was sampled from a human donor with multiple sclerosis. The sequencing sample was made of CD4+ T cells from PBMCs. The CDR3 DNA follows: TGTGCCGCTGCCTTGGGCCGCACAGATACGCAGTATTTT. It translates to CAAALGRTDTQYF.